Listed below are T cell receptor beta chains from one sample, sequenced in a study of blood T cells in healthy people across ages. TCRdb re-called the 5' RACE reads with MiXCR, one entry per CDR3 protein. The repertoire consists of 600,000 or so distinct CDR3 sequences, with roughly 20% occurring once and the leading ten covering more than 3%. Specimen: blood. Receptor source: a man aged 65 to 85 in good health. The CDR3 runs from the conserved cysteine through the conserved F or W. A D gene is named only where the DNA matches it firmly. The listing skips clone size in some rows; elsewhere it reads once, few, many or a size class.

CDR3 DNA: TGTGCCAGCAGTTACATGGCGTACACCGGGGAGCTGTTTTTT
CDR3 protein: CASSYMAYTGELFF
J gene: TRBJ2-2
D gene: -
V gene: TRBV6-5
clone size: -
CDR3 length: 14

CDR3 DNA: TGTGCCAGCAGCGCTTCAGAGTACACTGAAGCTTTCTTT
CDR3 protein: CASSASEYTEAFF
J gene: TRBJ1-1
D gene: -
V gene: TRBV9
clone size: few
CDR3 length: 13

CDR3 DNA: TGCGCCAGCAGCTTGTTGAGCGGATCTCAAGAGACCCAGTACTTC
CDR3 protein: CASSLLSGSQETQYF
J gene: TRBJ2-5
D gene: -
V gene: TRBV5-1
clone size: few
CDR3 length: 15

CDR3 DNA: TGTGCCAGCAGTTTCTCTTTGGGCACTGAAGCTTTCTTT
CDR3 protein: CASSFSLGTEAFF
J gene: TRBJ1-1
D gene: -
V gene: TRBV12-3/TRBV12-4
clone size: many
CDR3 length: 13

CDR3 DNA: TGTGCCAGCAGCTTTCCGGGACTAGCGGGAGGGGCCGGGGAGCTGTTTTTT
CDR3 protein: CASSFPGLAGGAGELFF
J gene: TRBJ2-2
D gene: TRBD2
V gene: TRBV7-2
clone size: few
CDR3 length: 17

CDR3 DNA: TGTGCCAGCAGCCCCTACGGTGCAACTAATGAAAAACTGTCTTTT
CDR3 protein: CASSPYGATNEKLSF
J gene: TRBJ1-4
D gene: -
V gene: TRBV13
clone size: -
CDR3 length: 15

CDR3 DNA: TGCGCCAGCAGCCAAGATGGTCCTGGGAGCGGGAAAGGAAATGAGCAGTTCTTC
CDR3 protein: CASSQDGPGSGKGNEQFF
J gene: TRBJ2-1
D gene: TRBD2
V gene: TRBV4-3
clone size: -
CDR3 length: 18

CDR3 DNA: TGCAGTGCTAGAGATCTTAGGACAGGAATTTACAATGAGCAGTTCTTC
CDR3 protein: CSARDLRTGIYNEQFF
J gene: TRBJ2-1
D gene: TRBD1
V gene: TRBV20-1
clone size: -
CDR3 length: 16

CDR3 DNA: TGTGCCAGCGGGGGCCAATTGAACACCGGGGAGCTGTTTTTT
CDR3 protein: CASGGQLNTGELFF
J gene: TRBJ2-2
D gene: -
V gene: TRBV12-3/TRBV12-4
clone size: few
CDR3 length: 14

CDR3 DNA: TGCAGTGCTAGGCCTAGCGGGAGGCTTAGGAATGAGCAGTTCTTC
CDR3 protein: CSARPSGRLRNEQFF
J gene: TRBJ2-1
D gene: TRBD2
V gene: TRBV20-1
clone size: -
CDR3 length: 15

CDR3 DNA: TGTGCCAGCACATCTAGCGGGAGTGAGGCCCAGTACTTC
CDR3 protein: CASTSSGSEAQYF
J gene: TRBJ2-5
D gene: TRBD2
V gene: TRBV28
clone size: -
CDR3 length: 13

CDR3 DNA: TGTGCCAGCAGCCCAAGCGGGGCTCAAGTCACCCAGTACTTC
CDR3 protein: CASSPSGAQVTQYF
J gene: TRBJ2-5
D gene: TRBD2
V gene: TRBV3-1
clone size: -
CDR3 length: 14

CDR3 DNA: TGTGCCAGCAGCGTAGAGGGAGGGGGGCGTGGGGAGCTGTTTTTT
CDR3 protein: CASSVEGGGRGELFF
J gene: TRBJ2-2
D gene: -
V gene: TRBV9
clone size: -
CDR3 length: 15

CDR3 DNA: TGTGCCAGCAGTGGGCCTGAGGTCGACACTGAAGCTTTCTTT
CDR3 protein: CASSGPEVDTEAFF
J gene: TRBJ1-1
D gene: -
V gene: TRBV2
clone size: -
CDR3 length: 14

CDR3 DNA: TGCGCCAGCAGCCCCATAAGGCAGGGGGCCAACGTCCTGACTTTC
CDR3 protein: CASSPIRQGANVLTF
J gene: TRBJ2-6
D gene: -
V gene: TRBV5-1
clone size: -
CDR3 length: 15

CDR3 DNA: TGTGCCAGCAGCCCCAGGTGGGCGGGAGGGCCGGATGAGCAGTTCTTC
CDR3 protein: CASSPRWAGGPDEQFF
J gene: TRBJ2-1
D gene: TRBD2
V gene: TRBV11-2
clone size: -
CDR3 length: 16

CDR3 DNA: TGTGCCACCAGTGCTAGCGGGTCGAGCTCCTACAATGAGCAGTTCTTC
CDR3 protein: CATSASGSSSYNEQFF
J gene: TRBJ2-1
D gene: TRBD2
V gene: TRBV24-1
clone size: -
CDR3 length: 16

CDR3 DNA: TGCGCCAGCAGAAAGGGACAGGGGGCGAATCAGCCCCAGCATTTT
CDR3 protein: CASRKGQGANQPQHF
J gene: TRBJ1-5
D gene: TRBD1
V gene: TRBV5-1
clone size: -
CDR3 length: 15

CDR3 DNA: TGTGCCAGCAGCGTAGAAGGAGCACCCTACGAGCAGTACTTC
CDR3 protein: CASSVEGAPYEQYF
J gene: TRBJ2-7
D gene: -
V gene: TRBV9
clone size: many
CDR3 length: 14

CDR3 DNA: TGCAGTGCTGGGGGACTAGCGAGTGGTAGGGTACCCCAGTACTTC
CDR3 protein: CSAGGLASGRVPQYF
J gene: TRBJ2-5
D gene: TRBD2
V gene: TRBV20-1
clone size: -
CDR3 length: 15

CDR3 DNA: TGTGCCAGCAAGGTAGACACAGAACCAAACATTCAGTACTTC
CDR3 protein: CASKVDTEPNIQYF
J gene: TRBJ2-4
D gene: -
V gene: TRBV2
clone size: -
CDR3 length: 14

CDR3 DNA: TGTGCCAGTAGTATAGTCGACGGAACCTACGAGCAGTACTTC
CDR3 protein: CASSIVDGTYEQYF
J gene: TRBJ2-7
D gene: -
V gene: TRBV19
clone size: -
CDR3 length: 14

CDR3 DNA: TGTGCCAGCAGCTTAGTTGGTCTGACTAGCGGGACCGAGCAGTACTTC
CDR3 protein: CASSLVGLTSGTEQYF
J gene: TRBJ2-7
D gene: TRBD2
V gene: TRBV7-2
clone size: many
CDR3 length: 16

CDR3 DNA: TGTGCCAGCAGGTTGACAGGGCCCACCGGGGAGCTGTTTTTT
CDR3 protein: CASRLTGPTGELFF
J gene: TRBJ2-2
D gene: TRBD1
V gene: TRBV12-3/TRBV12-4
clone size: -
CDR3 length: 14

CDR3 DNA: TGTGCCAGCAGCTTTGGCGGGCGACACTCTGGGGCCAACGTCCTGACTTTC
CDR3 protein: CASSFGGRHSGANVLTF
J gene: TRBJ2-6
D gene: -
V gene: TRBV7-2
clone size: -
CDR3 length: 17

CDR3 DNA: TGTGCCAGCAGTTACTCTGGGGGATCCACTGAAGCTTTCTTT
CDR3 protein: CASSYSGGSTEAFF
J gene: TRBJ1-1
D gene: -
V gene: TRBV6-5
clone size: many
CDR3 length: 14

CDR3 DNA: TGTGCCAGCAGATACCGCGGGACAGGGCATGAAAAACTGTTTTTT
CDR3 protein: CASRYRGTGHEKLFF
J gene: TRBJ1-4
D gene: TRBD1
V gene: TRBV6-5
clone size: few
CDR3 length: 15

CDR3 DNA: TGCAGCCACCTCGGGAGCCAAGAGACCCAGTACTTC
CDR3 protein: CSHLGSQETQYF
J gene: TRBJ2-5
D gene: -
V gene: TRBV29-1
clone size: many
CDR3 length: 12

CDR3 DNA: TGTGCCAGCAGTTACTCGAAGCGGGAGGTTTTCTACGAGCAGTACTTC
CDR3 protein: CASSYSKREVFYEQYF
J gene: TRBJ2-7
D gene: TRBD2
V gene: TRBV6-5
clone size: few
CDR3 length: 16

CDR3 DNA: TGTGCCAGCAGTTCTCGTCGTGGGGGGGCGGCCTACGAGCAGTACTTC
CDR3 protein: CASSSRRGGAAYEQYF
J gene: TRBJ2-7
D gene: -
V gene: TRBV28
clone size: -
CDR3 length: 16

CDR3 DNA: TGTGCCAGCAGCGTAGAAAGCAGTTTGAATGAGCAGTTCTTC
CDR3 protein: CASSVESSLNEQFF
J gene: TRBJ2-1
D gene: -
V gene: TRBV9
clone size: -
CDR3 length: 14

CDR3 DNA: TGCAGTGCGTTGGAGACTAGCGGGAAGAATGAGCAGTTCTTC
CDR3 protein: CSALETSGKNEQFF
J gene: TRBJ2-1
D gene: TRBD2
V gene: TRBV20-1
clone size: few
CDR3 length: 14

CDR3 DNA: TGTGCCAGCAGTTTAACAGGGAACAATCAGCCCCAGCATTTT
CDR3 protein: CASSLTGNNQPQHF
J gene: TRBJ1-5
D gene: -
V gene: TRBV27
clone size: -
CDR3 length: 14

CDR3 DNA: TGCGCCAGCAGCTGGACAGGGGGCAGAGAGACCCAGTACTTC
CDR3 protein: CASSWTGGRETQYF
J gene: TRBJ2-5
D gene: TRBD1
V gene: TRBV5-1
clone size: many
CDR3 length: 14

CDR3 DNA: TGTGCCAGCACCTCGCCTAGCGGGAGTACAGATACGCAGTATTTT
CDR3 protein: CASTSPSGSTDTQYF
J gene: TRBJ2-3
D gene: TRBD2
V gene: TRBV7-2
clone size: few
CDR3 length: 15

CDR3 DNA: TGTGCCAGCAGCCCAGATAGCGGGAGCTTCTACGAGCAGTACTTC
CDR3 protein: CASSPDSGSFYEQYF
J gene: TRBJ2-7
D gene: TRBD2
V gene: TRBV5-4
clone size: few
CDR3 length: 15

CDR3 DNA: TGTGCCAGCACCCGGGACTACCAAGAGACCCAGTACTTC
CDR3 protein: CASTRDYQETQYF
J gene: TRBJ2-5
D gene: -
V gene: TRBV12-3/TRBV12-4
clone size: few
CDR3 length: 13

CDR3 DNA: TGTGCCAGCAGTCACAGGGGTTTTTTCACAGATACGCAGTATTTT
CDR3 protein: CASSHRGFFTDTQYF
J gene: TRBJ2-3
D gene: TRBD1
V gene: TRBV12-3/TRBV12-4
clone size: -
CDR3 length: 15

CDR3 DNA: TGCAGTGCTAGAGGGGCAGGGCTCACTGAAGCTTTCTTT
CDR3 protein: CSARGAGLTEAFF
J gene: TRBJ1-1
D gene: -
V gene: TRBV20-1
clone size: -
CDR3 length: 13

CDR3 DNA: TGTGCCAGCAGTTTATCTTTAGGTACAGATACGCAGTATTTT
CDR3 protein: CASSLSLGTDTQYF
J gene: TRBJ2-3
D gene: -
V gene: TRBV27
clone size: -
CDR3 length: 14

CDR3 DNA: TGTGCCAGCAGTGAAGCACTAACAGAAGTGAGGGGGGTCTACTATGGCTACACCTTC
CDR3 protein: CASSEALTEVRGVYYGYTF
J gene: TRBJ1-2
D gene: -
V gene: TRBV2
clone size: few
CDR3 length: 19

CDR3 DNA: TGTGCCAGCAGCGCCAGCAGCCTAGGAACAGATACGCAGTATTTT
CDR3 protein: CASSASSLGTDTQYF
J gene: TRBJ2-3
D gene: -
V gene: TRBV9
clone size: -
CDR3 length: 15

CDR3 DNA: TGTGCCAGCAGAGACGACAGGGCTGCTAATGAAAAACTGTTTTTT
CDR3 protein: CASRDDRAANEKLFF
J gene: TRBJ1-4
D gene: TRBD1
V gene: TRBV12-3/TRBV12-4
clone size: few
CDR3 length: 15

CDR3 DNA: TGTGCCATCAGTGAGGGAAACACAGATACGCAGTATTTT
CDR3 protein: CAISEGNTDTQYF
J gene: TRBJ2-3
D gene: -
V gene: TRBV10-3
clone size: few
CDR3 length: 13

CDR3 DNA: TGCAGTGCTCCCGCGGGGGGGTATAGCAATCAGCCCCAGCATTTT
CDR3 protein: CSAPAGGYSNQPQHF
J gene: TRBJ1-5
D gene: -
V gene: TRBV20-1
clone size: many
CDR3 length: 15

CDR3 DNA: TGTGCCAGCAGCTTGCGTGTGGTTACAAGCTCTGGGGCCAACGTCCTGACTTTC
CDR3 protein: CASSLRVVTSSGANVLTF
J gene: TRBJ2-6
D gene: -
V gene: TRBV5-6
clone size: -
CDR3 length: 18

CDR3 DNA: TGTGCCAGCAGGGACAGGGGGAGAGGAAACACCATATATTTT
CDR3 protein: CASRDRGRGNTIYF
J gene: TRBJ1-3
D gene: TRBD1
V gene: TRBV27
clone size: few
CDR3 length: 14

CDR3 DNA: TGCGCCAGCAGCTTGGTCTGGACAGGACTTTCACCCCTCCACTTT
CDR3 protein: CASSLVWTGLSPLHF
J gene: TRBJ1-6
D gene: TRBD1
V gene: TRBV5-1
clone size: many
CDR3 length: 15

CDR3 DNA: TGCAGCGTGCGAGGGACAGACGGCGAGTACTTC
CDR3 protein: CSVRGTDGEYF
J gene: TRBJ2-7
D gene: TRBD1
V gene: TRBV29-1
clone size: -
CDR3 length: 11

CDR3 DNA: TGTGCCAGCAGCTCCACGGACAGGAAAGGGGGCCGAAACACTGAAGCTTTCTTT
CDR3 protein: CASSSTDRKGGRNTEAFF
J gene: TRBJ1-1
D gene: TRBD1
V gene: TRBV5-5
clone size: many
CDR3 length: 18

CDR3 DNA: TGCAGTGCCACCCCGGGCAACTACGAGCAGTACTTC
CDR3 protein: CSATPGNYEQYF
J gene: TRBJ2-7
D gene: -
V gene: TRBV20-1
clone size: many
CDR3 length: 12

CDR3 DNA: TGTGCCAGCAGCTTGGTGGTGGAGAGGGGCACAGATACGCAGTATTTT
CDR3 protein: CASSLVVERGTDTQYF
J gene: TRBJ2-3
D gene: -
V gene: TRBV5-6
clone size: once
CDR3 length: 16

CDR3 DNA: TGCAGTGCTAGAGGGGAGGGGACTAGCGAGAGGAATGAGCAGTTCTTC
CDR3 protein: CSARGEGTSERNEQFF
J gene: TRBJ2-1
D gene: TRBD2
V gene: TRBV20-1
clone size: -
CDR3 length: 16

CDR3 DNA: TGTGCCAGCAGCCAAGATGGGATGCCTGAAGCTTTCTTT
CDR3 protein: CASSQDGMPEAFF
J gene: TRBJ1-1
D gene: -
V gene: TRBV4-2
clone size: -
CDR3 length: 13

CDR3 DNA: TGTGCCAGCAGCTTAGGTCCAGGGGTCTTCCGGGGGACCCAGTACTTC
CDR3 protein: CASSLGPGVFRGTQYF
J gene: TRBJ2-5
D gene: -
V gene: TRBV7-2
clone size: -
CDR3 length: 16

CDR3 DNA: TGCAGTGCTAGCCTGGGGACAGGGAAACTCAAAAACATTCAGTACTTC
CDR3 protein: CSASLGTGKLKNIQYF
J gene: TRBJ2-4
D gene: TRBD1
V gene: TRBV20-1
clone size: -
CDR3 length: 16

CDR3 DNA: TGCAGTGCTAGTACTGCACAAGAGACCCAGTACTTC
CDR3 protein: CSASTAQETQYF
J gene: TRBJ2-5
D gene: -
V gene: TRBV20-1
clone size: many
CDR3 length: 12

CDR3 DNA: TGTGCCAGCAGCTATAAGGGACTAGCGGGAGAGTACGAGCAGTACTTC
CDR3 protein: CASSYKGLAGEYEQYF
J gene: TRBJ2-7
D gene: TRBD2
V gene: TRBV7-9
clone size: few
CDR3 length: 16

CDR3 DNA: TGTGCCAGCAGCTTACAGGGGGGGCTAACAGATACGCAGTATTTT
CDR3 protein: CASSLQGGLTDTQYF
J gene: TRBJ2-3
D gene: -
V gene: TRBV7-2
clone size: -
CDR3 length: 15

CDR3 DNA: TGTGCCAGCAGCCAAGGGCCTAGCGGAGTCACCGGGGAGCTGTTTTTT
CDR3 protein: CASSQGPSGVTGELFF
J gene: TRBJ2-2
D gene: TRBD2
V gene: TRBV3-1
clone size: few
CDR3 length: 16